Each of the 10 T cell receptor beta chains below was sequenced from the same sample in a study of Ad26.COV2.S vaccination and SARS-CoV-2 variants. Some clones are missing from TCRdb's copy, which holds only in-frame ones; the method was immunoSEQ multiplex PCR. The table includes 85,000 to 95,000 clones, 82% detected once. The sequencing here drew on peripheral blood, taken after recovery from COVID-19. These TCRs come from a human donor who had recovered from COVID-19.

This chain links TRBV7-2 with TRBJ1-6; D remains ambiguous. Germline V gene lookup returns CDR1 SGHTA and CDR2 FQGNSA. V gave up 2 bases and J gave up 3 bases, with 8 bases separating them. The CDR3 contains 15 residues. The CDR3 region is CASSLIDNYNSPLHF. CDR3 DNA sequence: TGTGCCAGCAGCTTAATAGACAACTATAATTCACCCCTCCACTTT.

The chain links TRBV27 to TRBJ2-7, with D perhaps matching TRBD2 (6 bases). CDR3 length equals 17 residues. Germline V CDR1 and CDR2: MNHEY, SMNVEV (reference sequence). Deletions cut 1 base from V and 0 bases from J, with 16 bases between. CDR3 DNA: TGTGCCAGCAGTTTATTGTGGGCAGGGAGGAGCTCCTACGAGCAGTACTTC. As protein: CASSLLWAGRSSYEQYF.

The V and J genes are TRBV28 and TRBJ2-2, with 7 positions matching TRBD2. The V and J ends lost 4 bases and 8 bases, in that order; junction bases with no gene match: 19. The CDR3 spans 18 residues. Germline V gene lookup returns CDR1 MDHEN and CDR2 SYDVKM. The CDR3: CASSSPLGGGSIRGELFF. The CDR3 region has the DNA TGTGCCAGCAGTTCCCCCCTTGGTGGCGGGAGTATTAGAGGGGAGCTGTTTTTT.

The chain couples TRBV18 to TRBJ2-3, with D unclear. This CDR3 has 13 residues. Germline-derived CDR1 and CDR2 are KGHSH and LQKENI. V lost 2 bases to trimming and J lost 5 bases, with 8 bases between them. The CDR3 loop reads CASSPNFQDTQYF. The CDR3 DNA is TGTGCCAGCTCACCAAATTTCCAAGATACGCAGTATTTT.

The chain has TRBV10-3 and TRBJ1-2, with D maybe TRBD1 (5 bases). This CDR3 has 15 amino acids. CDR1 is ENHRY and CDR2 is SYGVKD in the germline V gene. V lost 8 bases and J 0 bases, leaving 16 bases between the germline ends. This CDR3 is CAIHDGGAANYGYTF. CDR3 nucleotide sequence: TGTGCCATCCATGACGGAGGGGCCGCTAACTATGGCTACACCTTC.

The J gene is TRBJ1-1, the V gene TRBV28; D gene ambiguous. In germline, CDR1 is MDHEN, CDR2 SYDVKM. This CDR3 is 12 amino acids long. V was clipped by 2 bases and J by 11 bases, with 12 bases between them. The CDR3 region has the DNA TGTGCCAGCAGTTTAGCAACCAGGACGGCTTTCTTT. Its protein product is CASSLATRTAFF.

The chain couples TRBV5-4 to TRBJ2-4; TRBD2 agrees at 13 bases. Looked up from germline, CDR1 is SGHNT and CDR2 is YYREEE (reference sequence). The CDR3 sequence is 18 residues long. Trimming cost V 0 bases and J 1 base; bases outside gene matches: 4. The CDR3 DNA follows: TGTGCCAGCAGCTTGGGACTAGCGGGAGGTGGGGCCAAAAACATTCAGTACTTC. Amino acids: CASSLGLAGGGAKNIQYF. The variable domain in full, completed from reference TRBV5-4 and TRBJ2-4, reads ETGVTQSPTHLIKTRGQQVTLRCSSQSGHNTVSWYQQALGQGPQFIFQYYREEENGRGNFPPRFSGLQFPNYSSELNVNALELDDSALYLCASSLGLAGGGAKNIQYFGAGTRLSVL.

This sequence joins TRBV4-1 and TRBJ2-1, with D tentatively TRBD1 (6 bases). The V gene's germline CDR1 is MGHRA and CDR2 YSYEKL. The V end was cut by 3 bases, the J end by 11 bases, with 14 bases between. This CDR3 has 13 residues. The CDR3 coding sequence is TGCGCCAGCAGCCAGGGGGCAGGATGGAAGCAGTTCTTC. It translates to CASSQGAGWKQFF.

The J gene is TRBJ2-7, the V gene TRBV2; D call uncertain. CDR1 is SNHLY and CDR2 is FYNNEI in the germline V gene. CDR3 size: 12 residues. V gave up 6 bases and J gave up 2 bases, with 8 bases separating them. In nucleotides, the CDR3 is TGTGCCAGCAGCGAGGTCACCTACGAGCAGTACTTC. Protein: CASSEVTYEQYF.

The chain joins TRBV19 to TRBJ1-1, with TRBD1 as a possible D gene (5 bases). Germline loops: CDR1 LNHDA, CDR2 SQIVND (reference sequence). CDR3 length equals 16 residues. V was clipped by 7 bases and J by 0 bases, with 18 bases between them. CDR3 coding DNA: TGTGCCAGTATACCGGGGCGACTAAAGATGAACACTGAAGCTTTCTTT. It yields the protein CASIPGRLKMNTEAFF.